This T cell receptor (beta chain) derives from a study of CD8 T cells in Susac syndrome. Random-hexamer reverse transcription was applied to about 0.5 to 1 ug RNA. Amplification of TCR beta CDR3 by immunoSEQ multiplex PCR spanned 54 Vbeta and 13 Jbeta. TCRdb recomputed calls from the immunoSEQ multiplex PCR reads with MiXCR, one row per CDR3 protein. The sample consists of 330,000 or so distinct CDR3 sequences, about 88% of them appearing once. CD8+ and CD4+ T cells from blood underwent TCR beta sequencing, which was carried out in a high-throughput format. The CDR3 loop spans 12 amino acids. Trimming pared 6 bases from V and 6 bases from J, leaving 11 bases between. CDR1 is KGHSH and CDR2 is LQKENI in the germline V gene.

V and J are TRBV18 and TRBJ1-2; D unresolved. The sequence was obtained from a human donor with multiple sclerosis. Sequencing used CD8+ T cells from PBMCs. The CDR3 region has the DNA TGTGCCAGCTCTCCCATTGGGGATGGCTACACCTTC. Translation: CASSPIGDGYTF. The variable domain in full, completed from reference TRBV18 and TRBJ1-2, reads NAGVMQNPRHLVRRRGQEARLRCSPMKGHSHVYWYRQLPEEGLKFMVYLQKENIIDESGMPKERFSAEFPKEGPSILRIQQVVRGDSAAYFCASSPIGDGYTFGSGTRLTVV.